Reported below is one T cell receptor beta chain. Its matching antigen is unknown. The sample belongs to a study of T cell responses to AZD1222 COVID-19 vaccine. Across the whole study: Researchers grouped second doses given at about 4 or about 12 weeks into one pool. Study-wide results and caveats: After the peak T cell response, and only then, were repertoires sampled. Just a handful of AZD1222 recipients were seropositive at baseline. Targets within unmutated variant regions were reportedly found for nearly half of spike-specific TCRs.

The CDR3 is 14 amino acids. Trimming at V came to 8 bases and at J to 3 bases, leaving 9 bases not matched to a gene. Germline assignment: CDR1 MNHEY and CDR2 SVGAGI. This table comes from immunoSEQ multiplex PCR, and its TCRdb copy is limited to in-frame clones, with some not included. The sample comprises 100,000 or so clones, approximately 90% of which are singletons, and 4.5% rests with the top ten. The chain uses TRBV6-5 and TRBJ1-1; 7 positions agree with TRBD1. The source of this sequence is an adult in good health. Sample: peripheral blood, taken on day 0 of AZD1222 vaccination. CDR3 sequence reads: CASGNRGRDTEAFF. DNA for the CDR3: TGTGCCAGCGGGAACAGGGGTAGAGACACTGAAGCTTTCTTT.